The 20 T cell receptor beta chains given below trace back to one sample, sequenced in a study of blood T cells in healthy people across ages. Sample-barcoded 5' priming and a J-beta primer mix drove a second PCR of about 6 to 12 cycles. TCRdb redid the calling of the 5' RACE reads with MiXCR, one entry per CDR3 protein. This sample has more than 650,000 distinct CDR3 sequences, with 22% found just once. The sequenced sample consisted of blood. The receptors stem from a man aged 70 or older in good health.

V is TRBV5-8 and J is TRBJ1-4; 9 bases fit TRBD1. V shed 4 bases and J 5 bases; nucleotides not matched to a gene: 9. There are 16 residues in the CDR3. Germline V gives CDR1 SGHTS, CDR2 YDEGEE. Here the CDR3 reads CASSGTGTGINEKLFF. The CDR3 DNA sequence: TGTGCCAGCAGCGGGACCGGGACAGGGATCAATGAAAAACTGTTTTTT. Looking up the rest from reference TRBV5-8 and TRBJ1-4 gives the full variable domain: EAGVTQSPTHLIKTRGQQATLRCSPISGHTSVYWYQQALGLGLQFLLWYDEGEERNRGNFPPRFSGRQFPNYSSELNVNALELEDSALYLCASSGTGTGINEKLFFGSGTQLSVL.

This clonotype was seen more than once but under ten times. J is TRBJ2-2 and V is TRBV7-8; a possible D gene is TRBD2 (5 bases). This CDR3 spans 15 amino acids. Germline V gives CDR1 SGHVS, CDR2 FQNEAQ. The V and J ends lost 3 bases and 5 bases respectively, with 13 bases between them. CDR3 sequence (DNA): TGTGCCAGCAGCTTTTCCGAGGGCTGGACCGGGGAGCTGTTTTTT. Translated, it gives CASSFSEGWTGELFF. Variable domain in full (rest from reference TRBV7-8 and TRBJ2-2): GAGVSQSPRYKVAKRGQDVALRCDPISGHVSLFWYQQALGQGPEFLTYFQNEAQLDKSGLPSDRFFAERPEGSVSTLKIQRTQQEDSAVYLCASSFSEGWTGELFFGEGSRLTVL.

The rearrangement joins TRBV5-6 to TRBJ1-4; 7 bases fit TRBD1. J gave up 8 bases and V 3 bases, and 13 bases lay outside the gene matches. The CDR3 extends over 16 amino acids. Germline lookup yields CDR1 SGHDT and CDR2 YYEEEE. The chain's CDR3 is CASSSLGQAAQEKLFF. CDR3 bases: TGTGCCAGCAGCTCCCTTGGACAGGCTGCGCAAGAAAAACTGTTTTTT.

The gene calls are TRBV20-1 and TRBJ2-3; no clear D gene. Germline values: CDR1 DFQATT, CDR2 SNEGSKA (reference sequence). The CDR3 sequence is 12 residues long. V gave up 4 bases and J gave up 0 bases, with 5 bases separating them. CDR3 residues: CSAIYSTDTQYF. Written as DNA, the CDR3 is TGCAGTGCTATCTATAGCACAGATACGCAGTATTTT.

This clonotype was detected only a few times. CDR3 nucleotide sequence: TGTGCCATCAGTTCGAGGGCAGAAAACACTGAAGCTTTCTTT. It specifies CAISSRAENTEAFF. This chain connects TRBV10-3 to TRBJ1-1, with no clear D. The CDR3 length is 14 residues. The germline CDR1 and CDR2 sequences are ENHRY and SYGVKD. Between the trimmed V and J ends, which lost 5 bases and 2 bases, there was a span of 12 bases.

This clonotype was detected only a few times. The CDR3 DNA reads TGTGCCACTAGTCGGGGATACTATGGCTACACCTTC. It specifies CATSRGYYGYTF. The rearrangement uses TRBV3-1 and TRBJ1-2; D gene unclear. The CDR3 is 12 residues long. Per germline, CDR1 LGHDT and CDR2 YNNKEL (reference sequence). The ends were cut back, 10 bases at V and 3 bases at J, with 12 bases in the middle.

This chain uses TRBV4-1 with TRBJ2-7; D ambiguous. The CDR3 is 13 residues long. V was pared by 4 bases and J by 5 bases, with 12 bases between. The germline CDR1 and CDR2 sequences are MGHRA and YSYEKL. CDR3 region: CASSPDRGHEQYF. CDR3 in DNA: TGCGCCAGCAGCCCCGATAGAGGCCACGAGCAGTACTTC.

The chain uses TRBV7-2 and TRBJ2-1; 10 bases fit TRBD2. The germline gives CDR1 SGHTA, CDR2 FQGNSA. This CDR3 has 16 residues. The ends lost 4 bases at V and 3 bases at J; junction bases unmatched: 6. CDR3 DNA: TGTGCCAGCAGCTCACCACTAGCGGGACTCTACAATGAGCAGTTCTTC. This encodes CASSSPLAGLYNEQFF. Supplemented by reference TRBV7-2 and TRBJ2-1, the full variable domain reads GAGVSQSPSNKVTEKGKDVELRCDPISGHTALYWYRQSLGQGLEFLIYFQGNSAPDKSGLPSDRFSAERTGGSVSTLTIQRTQQEDSAVYLCASSSPLAGLYNEQFFGPGTRLTVL.

Many counts were recorded for this clonotype. This sequence joins TRBV9 and TRBJ1-1, with D unclear. In germline, CDR1 is SGDLS, CDR2 YYNGEE. This CDR3 region has 14 residues. Trimming removed 3 bases from V and 0 bases from J, with 9 bases in between. This CDR3 is CASSAKVVNTEAFF. As DNA, the CDR3 is TGTGCCAGCAGCGCTAAGGTGGTGAACACTGAAGCTTTCTTT.

The gene calls are TRBV20-1 and TRBJ2-3; 8 nucleotides line up with TRBD1. After removal of 3 bases from V and 5 bases from J, the junction contained 1 base not matched to a gene. The CDR3 covers 12 residues. CDR1 is DFQATT and CDR2 is SNEGSKA in the germline V gene (reference sequence). The CDR3 nucleotides read TGCAGTGCTAGTGGGACAGGAGATACGCAGTATTTT. It encodes CSASGTGDTQYF.

This chain connects TRBV6-5 to TRBJ1-6, with unresolved D. From germline, CDR1 is MNHEY and CDR2 SVGAGI. V was shortened by 0 bases and J by 2 bases, with 17 bases between the two germline ends. The CDR3 extends over 19 amino acids. The CDR3 DNA follows: TGTGCCAGCAGTTACTCGGGTATGGCGGGGAGGGCCTATAATTCACCCCTCCACTTT. Protein: CASSYSGMAGRAYNSPLHF.

This clonotype has more than one count but fewer than ten. V usage is TRBV9 and J usage is TRBJ2-3, with D uncertain. V gave up 0 bases and J gave up 6 bases, with 11 bases separating them. This CDR3 region has 14 residues. Germline V gene data show CDR1 as SGDLS and CDR2 as YYNGEE. The CDR3 region is CASSVDTLVDTQYF. The CDR3 DNA reads as TGTGCCAGCAGCGTAGACACTCTAGTGGATACGCAGTATTTT.

This clonotype was observed at least ten times. The chain employs TRBV15 and TRBJ2-1; tentatively, D is TRBD2 (5 bases). CDR1 is LNHNV and CDR2 is YYDKDF in the germline V gene (reference sequence). Trimming pared 0 bases from V and 0 bases from J, leaving 12 bases between. The CDR3 is made up of 17 amino acids. The CDR3 region has the DNA TGTGCCACCAGCAGAGAAGCGGACGGTAGCTCCTACAATGAGCAGTTCTTC. It yields the protein CATSREADGSSYNEQFF.

Concerning this clonotype itself: This could be a read error, since a much larger clone is one nucleotide away. The rearrangement uses TRBV6-6 and TRBJ2-6; D is possibly TRBD2 (5 bases). This CDR3 has 15 residues. V lost 7 bases, J lost 2 bases, and 12 bases lay in between. CDR1 is MNHNY, CDR2 SVGAGI, per germline (reference sequence). Written as DNA, the CDR3 is TGTGCCAGCAAAGGAGGAGGCCCTGGGGCCAACGTCCTGACTTTC. Protein product: CASKGGGPGANVLTF.

Remarks on this clonotype: One end of the junction fails to match germline, which may point to a read error. CDR3 loop: CATSPSDRDGYTF. The CDR3 DNA reads TGCGCCACCAGCCCGAGCGACAGGGATGGCTACACCTTC. The chain combines TRBV15 with TRBJ1-2; 7 positions agree with TRBD1. Germline V gene sequence: CDR1 LNHNV, CDR2 YYDKDF (reference sequence). The CDR3 runs 13 residues.

The chain has TRBV12-5 and TRBJ2-1; D unclear. Trimming left V 2 bases short and J 4 bases short, with 6 bases between. The CDR3 is made up of 13 amino acids. CDR1 and CDR2 from the germline V gene are LGHNT and FRNRAP. CDR3 in DNA: TGTGCTAGTGGTTTGTCACAGTACAATGAGCAGTTCTTC. Its protein product is CASGLSQYNEQFF.

Only a few counts were recorded for this clonotype. V gene TRBV29-1 combines with J gene TRBJ2-1; TRBD1 matches at 7 bases. V was pared by 6 bases and J by 14 bases, with 4 bases of the junction left unmatched. Germline assignment: CDR1 SQVTM and CDR2 ANQGSEA. The CDR3 spans 9 residues. The CDR3 loop reads CSVGGREFF. The CDR3 region has the DNA TGCAGCGTAGGGGGCAGGGAGTTCTTC.

This rearrangement joins TRBV9 to TRBJ2-3, with 8 bases identical to TRBD2. J was trimmed by 4 bases and V by 3 bases; bases with no gene match: 10. In germline, CDR1 is SGDLS, CDR2 YYNGEE. The CDR3 extends over 16 amino acids. The CDR3 is CASSADSGSLSDTQYF. DNA of the CDR3: TGTGCCAGCAGCGCCGACAGCGGGAGTCTCTCAGATACGCAGTATTTT.

The rearrangement joins TRBV14 to TRBJ2-5; 8 bases match TRBD2. This CDR3 is built from 15 residues. Trimming cost V 4 bases and J 4 bases; bases outside gene matches: 8. Per the germline V gene, CDR1 is SGHDN and CDR2 is FVKESK. DNA of the CDR3: TGTGCCAGCAGCCCGACTAGCGCCTGGGCAGAGACCCAGTACTTC. As protein: CASSPTSAWAETQYF.

In this sample, this clonotype turned up a few times. This chain uses TRBV24-1 with TRBJ2-6; D may be TRBD2 (5 bases). Trimming removed 3 bases at V and 9 bases at J, with 14 bases between. Germline values: CDR1 KGHDR, CDR2 SFDVKD. This CDR3 contains 15 residues. CDR3 in DNA: TGTGCCACCAGTGATCCAGCGAGGGCCGACAACGTCCTGACTTTC. Translating gives CATSDPARADNVLTF.